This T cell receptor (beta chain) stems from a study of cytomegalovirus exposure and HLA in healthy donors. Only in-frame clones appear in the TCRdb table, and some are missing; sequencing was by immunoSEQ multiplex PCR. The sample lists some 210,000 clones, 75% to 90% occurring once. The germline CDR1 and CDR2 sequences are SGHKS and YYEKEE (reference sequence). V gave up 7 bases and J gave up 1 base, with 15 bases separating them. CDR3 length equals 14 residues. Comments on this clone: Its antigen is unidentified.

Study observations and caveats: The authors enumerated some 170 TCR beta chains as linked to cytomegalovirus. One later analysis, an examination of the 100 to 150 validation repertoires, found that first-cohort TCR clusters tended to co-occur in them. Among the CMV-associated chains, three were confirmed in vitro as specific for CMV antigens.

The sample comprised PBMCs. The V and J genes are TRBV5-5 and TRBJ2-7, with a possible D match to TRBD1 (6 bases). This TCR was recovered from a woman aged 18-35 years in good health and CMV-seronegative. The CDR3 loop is CASAPTGPSYEQYF. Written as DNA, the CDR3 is TGTGCCAGCGCCCCGACAGGCCCATCCTACGAGCAGTACTTC.